This TCR beta chain was sequenced in a study of OX40 agonist ivuxolimab in advanced cancers. Study in general: At around 81% male, the cohort had a mean age of about 55 years, ranging from about 20 to 79. In three patients, partial responses were observed, one with hepatocellular carcinoma and two with cutaneous melanoma.

Study findings and constraints: With doses of 0.1-3.0 mg/kg, partial responders showed among the lowest clonal expansion. Some nonresponders also had low normalized T-cell clonal expansion.

This CDR3 has 13 residues. CDR1 SGHAT and CDR2 FQDESV come from the germline V gene (reference sequence). Libraries were prepared by immunoSEQ multiplex PCR; TCRdb keeps only in-frame clonotypes and omits some of them. Of tens of thousands of clones in the sample, approximately 85% were seen once. Details on this clone: Its antigen remains unidentified.

The receptor comes from an adult with an advanced solid tumor such as melanoma, head and neck, liver or kidney cancer. The genes are TRBV11-1 and TRBJ2-5; D might be TRBD1 (6 bases). The J call may be faulty, since TRBJ2-7 better matches the DNA end. The sample consisted of CD4+ or CD8+ T cells sorted from blood, taken in a trial of the OX40 agonist ivuxolimab. CDR3 DNA sequence: TGTGCCAGCAGCCCGGACAGAACGTACGAGCAGTACTTC. Its translation is CASSPDRTYEQYF.